This TCR beta chain comes out of a study of identical twins. In this sample, this clonotype turned up a few times. Template switching introduced a universal primer site, and the cDNA bore unique molecular identifiers. TCRdb itself ran the 5' RACE reads through MiXCR, one entry per CDR3 protein. The profile shows more than 600,000 distinct CDR3 sequences, 18% of them singletons. The CDR3 spans 17 residues. V lost 0 bases and J lost 3; bases outside the gene matches: 4. These data also formed part of another study, on T cells expressing NK-cell markers. From that study: Of CD8+ T cells, 1.0-7.0% belonged to dominant NKG2C+ clonotypes in five or six donors. The leading position in the CD3+CD56-NKG2C+ fraction of a few donors also went to these clonotypes.

This TCR was recovered from a woman aged 18 to 35 in good health. The chain links TRBV12-3 or TRBV12-4 to TRBJ2-3; 12 bases are shared with TRBD2. Material: PBMCs. DNA of the CDR3: TGTGCCAGCAGTTTAGCCATTACTAGCGGGAGGACAGATACGCAGTATTTT. Protein: CASSLAITSGRTDTQYF.